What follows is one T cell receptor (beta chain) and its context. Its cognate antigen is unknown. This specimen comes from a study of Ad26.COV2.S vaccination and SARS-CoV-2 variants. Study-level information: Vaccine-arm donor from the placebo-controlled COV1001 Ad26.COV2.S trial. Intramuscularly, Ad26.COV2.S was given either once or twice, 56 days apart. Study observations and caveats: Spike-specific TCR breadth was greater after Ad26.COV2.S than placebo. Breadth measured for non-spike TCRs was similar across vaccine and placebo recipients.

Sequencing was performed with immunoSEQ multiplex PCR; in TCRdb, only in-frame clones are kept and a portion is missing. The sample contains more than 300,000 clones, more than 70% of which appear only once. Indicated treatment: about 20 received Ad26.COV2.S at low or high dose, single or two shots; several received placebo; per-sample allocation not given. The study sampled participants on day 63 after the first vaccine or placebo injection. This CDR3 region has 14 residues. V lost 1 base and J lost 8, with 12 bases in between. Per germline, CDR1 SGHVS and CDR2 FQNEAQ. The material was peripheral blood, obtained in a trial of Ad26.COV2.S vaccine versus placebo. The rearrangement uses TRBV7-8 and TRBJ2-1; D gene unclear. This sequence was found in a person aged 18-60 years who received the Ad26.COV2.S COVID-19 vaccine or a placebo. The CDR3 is CASSLVSVFDEQFF. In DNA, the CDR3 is TGTGCCAGCAGCTTAGTCTCCGTTTTCGATGAGCAGTTCTTC. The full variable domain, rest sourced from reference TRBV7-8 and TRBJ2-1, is GAGVSQSPRYKVAKRGQDVALRCDPISGHVSLFWYQQALGQGPEFLTYFQNEAQLDKSGLPSDRFFAERPEGSVSTLKIQRTQQEDSAVYLCASSLVSVFDEQFFGPGTRLTVL.